This T cell receptor (beta chain) is from a study of T cell repertoires in cytomegalovirus infection. Across the study: Public TCR beta signatures marked donors with CMV infection and the matching HLA. Overall study results and limits: People with CMV and the relevant HLA were identified by cumulative public TCR beta family frequency. HLA-C-restricted CMV-specific TCR beta clonotypes were dominant in the ex vivo response.

This clonotype was counted many times. Antigen unknown. One entry per CDR3 protein, called by TCRdb with MiXCR from the reads. The table records fewer than 250,000 distinct CDR3 sequences, roughly an eighth of them present only once. Germline CDR1 and CDR2: SGHTA and FQGNSA. CDR3 length equals 15 residues. After removal of 3 bases from V and 6 bases from J, the junction contained 6 bases not matched to a gene. This chain connects TRBV7-2 to TRBJ2-3; 10 nucleotides align to TRBD1. Sequencing was performed on PBMCs. This clonotype was obtained from a human donor in good health (CMV status not recorded). Some clones in this sample may be carry-over from other donors' samples. The CDR3 DNA reads as TGTGCCAGCAGCTTTAGGACAGGGGGGGAGGATACGCAGTATTTT. The encoded protein is CASSFRTGGEDTQYF.